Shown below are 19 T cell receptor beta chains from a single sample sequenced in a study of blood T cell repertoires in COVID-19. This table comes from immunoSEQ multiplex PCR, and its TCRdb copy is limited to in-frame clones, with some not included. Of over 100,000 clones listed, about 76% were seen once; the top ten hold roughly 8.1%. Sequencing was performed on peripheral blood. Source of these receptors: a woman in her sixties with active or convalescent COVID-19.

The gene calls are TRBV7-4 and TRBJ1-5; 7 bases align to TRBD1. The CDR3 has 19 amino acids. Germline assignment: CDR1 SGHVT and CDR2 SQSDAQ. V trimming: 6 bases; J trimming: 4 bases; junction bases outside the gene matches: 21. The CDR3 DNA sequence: TGTGCCAGCAGTCAGCCACGGGACAGAACACAAACTTCTAATCAGCCCCAGCATTTT. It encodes CASSQPRDRTQTSNQPQHF.

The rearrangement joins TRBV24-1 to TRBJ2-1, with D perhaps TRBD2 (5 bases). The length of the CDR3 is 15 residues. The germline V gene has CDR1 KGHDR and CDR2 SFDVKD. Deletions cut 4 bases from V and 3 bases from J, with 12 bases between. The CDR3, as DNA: TGTGCCACCAGTGAGGTGGGAGTGGGCTACAATGAGCAGTTCTTC. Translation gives CATSEVGVGYNEQFF.

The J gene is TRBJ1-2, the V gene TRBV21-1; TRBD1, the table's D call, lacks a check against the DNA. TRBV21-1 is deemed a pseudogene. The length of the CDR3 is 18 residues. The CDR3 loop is CASSKKGGQGVCWYGYTF. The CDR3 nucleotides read TGTGCCAGCAGCAAAAAGGGGGGACAGGGGGTTTGTTGGTATGGCTACACCTTC.

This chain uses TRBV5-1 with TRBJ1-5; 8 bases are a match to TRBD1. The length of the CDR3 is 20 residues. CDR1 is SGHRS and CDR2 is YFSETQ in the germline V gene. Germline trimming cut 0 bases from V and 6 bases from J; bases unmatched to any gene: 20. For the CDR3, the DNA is TGCGCCAGCAGCTTGGCCCGGACAGGGTTCGATATTGGAGCGGGTCAGCCCCAGCATTTT. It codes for CASSLARTGFDIGAGQPQHF.

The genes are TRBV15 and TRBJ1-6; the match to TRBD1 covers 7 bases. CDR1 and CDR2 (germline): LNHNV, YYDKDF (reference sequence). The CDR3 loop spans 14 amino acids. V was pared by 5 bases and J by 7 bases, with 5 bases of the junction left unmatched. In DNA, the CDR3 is TGTGCCACCAGCCAGGAGGGGGCGAATTCACCCCTCCACTTT. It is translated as CATSQEGANSPLHF.

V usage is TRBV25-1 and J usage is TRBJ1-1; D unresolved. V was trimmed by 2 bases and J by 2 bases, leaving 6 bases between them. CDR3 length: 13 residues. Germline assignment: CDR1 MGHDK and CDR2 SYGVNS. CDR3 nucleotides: TGTGCCAGCAGTGAAGCAGTTAACACTGAAGCTTTCTTT. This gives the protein CASSEAVNTEAFF.

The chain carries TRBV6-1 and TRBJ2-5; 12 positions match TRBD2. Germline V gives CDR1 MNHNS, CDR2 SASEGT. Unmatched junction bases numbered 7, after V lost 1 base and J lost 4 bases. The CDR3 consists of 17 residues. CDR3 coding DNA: TGTGCCAGCAGTGAAGATGCTAGCGGGGGGGCCGTAGAGACCCAGTACTTC. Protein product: CASSEDASGGAVETQYF.

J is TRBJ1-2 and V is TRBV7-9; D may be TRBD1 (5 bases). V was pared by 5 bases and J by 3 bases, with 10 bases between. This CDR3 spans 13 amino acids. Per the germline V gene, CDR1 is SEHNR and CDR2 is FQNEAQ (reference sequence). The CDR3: CASSRDSDYGYTF. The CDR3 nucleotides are TGTGCCAGCAGCCGAGACAGCGACTATGGCTACACCTTC.

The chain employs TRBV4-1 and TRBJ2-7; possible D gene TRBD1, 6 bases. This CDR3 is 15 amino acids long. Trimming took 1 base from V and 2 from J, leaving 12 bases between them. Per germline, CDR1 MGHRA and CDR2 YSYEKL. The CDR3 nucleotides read TGCGCCAGCAGCCAAGTGCAGGGGCAACCCTACGAGCAGTACTTC. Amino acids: CASSQVQGQPYEQYF.

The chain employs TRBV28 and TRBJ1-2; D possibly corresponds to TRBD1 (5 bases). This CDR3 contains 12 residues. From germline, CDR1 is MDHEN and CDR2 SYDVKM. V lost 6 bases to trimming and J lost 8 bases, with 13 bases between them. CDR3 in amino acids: CASRNGGGGYTF. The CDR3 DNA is TGTGCCAGCAGGAACGGGGGTGGGGGCTACACCTTC.

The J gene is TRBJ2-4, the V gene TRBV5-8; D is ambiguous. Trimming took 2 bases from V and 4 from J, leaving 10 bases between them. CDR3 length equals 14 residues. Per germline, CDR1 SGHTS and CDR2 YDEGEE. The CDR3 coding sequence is TGTGCCAGCAGCTTCGCGGATACTAAAAACATTCAGTACTTC. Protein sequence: CASSFADTKNIQYF.

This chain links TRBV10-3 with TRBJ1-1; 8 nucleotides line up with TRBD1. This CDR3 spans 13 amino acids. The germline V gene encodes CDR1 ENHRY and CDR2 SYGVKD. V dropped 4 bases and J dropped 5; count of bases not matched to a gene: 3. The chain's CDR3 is CAISGQGKTEAFF. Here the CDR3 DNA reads TGTGCCATCAGTGGACAGGGGAAAACTGAAGCTTTCTTT.

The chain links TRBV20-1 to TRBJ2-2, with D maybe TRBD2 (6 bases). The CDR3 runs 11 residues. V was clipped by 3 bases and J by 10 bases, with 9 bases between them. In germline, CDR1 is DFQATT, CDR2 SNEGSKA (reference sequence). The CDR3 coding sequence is TGCAGTGCTAGGGAGGGCGTGGAGCTGTTTTTT. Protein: CSAREGVELFF.

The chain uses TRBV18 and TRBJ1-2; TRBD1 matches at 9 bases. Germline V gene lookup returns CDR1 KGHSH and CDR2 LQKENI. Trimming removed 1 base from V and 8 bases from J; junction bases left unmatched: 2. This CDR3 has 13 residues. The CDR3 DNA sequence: TGTGCCAGCTCACCACGGGACAGGGAGGGCTACACCTTC. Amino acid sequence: CASSPRDREGYTF.

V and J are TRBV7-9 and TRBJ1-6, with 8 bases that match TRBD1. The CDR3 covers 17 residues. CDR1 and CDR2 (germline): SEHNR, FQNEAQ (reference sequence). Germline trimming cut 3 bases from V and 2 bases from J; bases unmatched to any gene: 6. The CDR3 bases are TGTGCCAGCAGCTTGACTGGGACAGGCGCCTATAATTCACCCCTCCACTTT. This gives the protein CASSLTGTGAYNSPLHF.

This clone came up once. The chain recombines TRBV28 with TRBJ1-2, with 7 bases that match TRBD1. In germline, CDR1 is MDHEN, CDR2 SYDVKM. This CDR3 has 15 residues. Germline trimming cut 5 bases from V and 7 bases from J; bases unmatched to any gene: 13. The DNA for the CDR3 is TGTGCCAGCAGTCCCGGGACAGACAACCGCCCTGGCTACACCTTC. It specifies CASSPGTDNRPGYTF.

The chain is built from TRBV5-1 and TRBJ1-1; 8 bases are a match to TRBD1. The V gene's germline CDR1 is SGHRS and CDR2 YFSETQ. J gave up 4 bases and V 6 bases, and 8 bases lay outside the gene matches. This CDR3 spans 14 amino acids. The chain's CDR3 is CASTIQGVGTEAFF. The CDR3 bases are TGCGCCAGCACCATACAGGGGGTTGGCACTGAAGCTTTCTTT.

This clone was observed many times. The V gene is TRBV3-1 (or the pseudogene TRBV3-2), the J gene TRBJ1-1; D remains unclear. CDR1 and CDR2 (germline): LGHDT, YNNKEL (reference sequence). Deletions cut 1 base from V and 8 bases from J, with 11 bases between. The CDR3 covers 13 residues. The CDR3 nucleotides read TGTGCCAGCAGCCAAGCCGGAGGGATCGAAGCTTTCTTT. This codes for CASSQAGGIEAFF.

Here the CDR3 DNA reads TGTGCCTGGACCCCTAGCGGACGCACAGATACGCAGTATTTT. This codes for CAWTPSGRTDTQYF. The chain recombines TRBV30 with TRBJ2-3, with 7 bases that match TRBD2. The CDR3 has 14 amino acids. After removal of 4 bases from V and 1 base from J, the junction contained 5 bases not matched to a gene. Germline lookup yields CDR1 GTSNPN and CDR2 SVGIG (reference sequence).